These 10 T cell receptor beta chains share one sample of origin, sequenced in a study of blood T cells in healthy people across ages. Using a J-beta primer mix together with a sample-barcoded 5' primer, a second PCR was run for about 7 to 12 cycles. TCRdb reprocessed the 5' RACE reads with MiXCR, giving one entry per CDR3 protein. This sample has approximately 850,000 distinct CDR3 sequences, with 58% found just once. The specimen sequenced was blood. All receptors derive from a man between 25 and 39 years old in good health.

This chain joins TRBV3-1 and TRBJ2-7; D is unresolved. The germline V gene encodes CDR1 LGHDT and CDR2 YNNKEL (reference sequence). The CDR3 spans 14 residues. Deletions cut 0 bases from V and 3 bases from J, with 9 bases between. Written as DNA, the CDR3 is TGTGCCAGCAGCCAAGATTACGGAGACTACGAGCAGTACTTC. Its protein is CASSQDYGDYEQYF.

The J gene is TRBJ2-1, the V gene TRBV6-2 or TRBV6-3; D is undetermined. The CDR3 is made up of 11 amino acids. Trimming stripped 8 bases from V and 10 bases from J, with 12 bases between. Germline CDR1 MNHEY, CDR2 SVGEGT. The CDR3 region is CASRLVYEQFF. The CDR3 nucleotides are TGTGCCAGCCGTCTCGTATACGAGCAGTTCTTC.

Concerning this clonotype itself: A clone one base away is much larger, so this may be a read error. CDR3 nucleotides: TGCGCCAGCAGTCGAGGGGAGGGGTACGAGCAGTACTTC. Its translation is CASSRGEGYEQYF. J is TRBJ2-7 and V is TRBV5-1, with 7 bases that match TRBD2. The CDR3 runs to 13 residues. Germline V gene sequence: CDR1 SGHRS, CDR2 YFSETQ. Unmatched junction bases numbered 6, after V lost 5 bases and J lost 4 bases.

The chain recombines TRBV29-1 with TRBJ1-2; D is perhaps TRBD1 (6 bases). The V end was cut by 8 bases, the J end by 6 bases, with 16 bases between. Germline CDR1 reads SQVTM; CDR2 reads ANQGSEA. The CDR3 sequence is 12 residues long. CDR3 in DNA: TGCAGCCCTACCCTACAGGGAGATGGCTACACCTTC. Translated, it gives CSPTLQGDGYTF.

This sequence joins TRBV5-1 and TRBJ1-1; 8 bases are a match to TRBD1. This CDR3 region has 16 residues. The germline V gene has CDR1 SGHRS and CDR2 YFSETQ. Trimming took 1 base from V and 3 from J; bases not matched to a gene: 8. CDR3: CASSLRPGGADTEAFF. The CDR3 coding sequence is TGCGCCAGCAGCTTGCGTCCAGGGGGCGCAGACACTGAAGCTTTCTTT.

This chain joins TRBV7-9 and TRBJ2-1, with a tentative D call TRBD1 (5 bases). The DNA end lines up better with TRBJ2-7; the J call may be wrong. CDR1 and CDR2 from the germline V gene are SEHNR and FQNEAQ (reference sequence). The CDR3 loop spans 14 amino acids. DNA of the CDR3: TGTGCCAGCAGCTCCCAGGACAACTACAATGAGCAGTACTTC. Protein: CASSSQDNYNEQYF.

The chain joins TRBV7-2 to TRBJ1-5, with 7 positions matching TRBD1. V was clipped by 5 bases and J by 2 bases; unmatched bases: 6. Germline V gene sequence: CDR1 SGHTA, CDR2 FQGNSA. This CDR3 is built from 15 residues. The CDR3 loop is CASSQRTGGNQPQHF. CDR3 DNA: TGTGCCAGCAGCCAACGGACAGGCGGCAATCAGCCCCAGCATTTT.

The chain has TRBV11-1 and TRBJ2-1; TRBD2 aligns across 14 bases. The CDR3 covers 15 residues. Per germline, CDR1 SGHAT and CDR2 FQDESV (reference sequence). Trimming at V came to 5 bases and at J to 12 bases, leaving 9 bases not matched to a gene. The CDR3 DNA reads TGTGCCAGCAGCCAACAGACTAGCGGGGGGGCGGGGCAGTTCTTC. Amino acids: CASSQQTSGGAGQFF.

The chain joins TRBV20-1 to TRBJ1-2; D ambiguous. The V and J ends lost 1 base and 1 base respectively, with 1 base between them. Germline loops: CDR1 DFQATT, CDR2 SNEGSKA (reference sequence). The CDR3 length is 11 residues. This chain's CDR3 is CSARVNYGYTF. The CDR3 bases are TGCAGTGCTAGAGTTAACTATGGCTACACCTTC.

The chain is built from TRBV20-1 and TRBJ2-7; D call uncertain. Germline assignment: CDR1 DFQATT and CDR2 SNEGSKA (reference sequence). V was clipped by 3 bases and J by 2 bases, with 5 bases between them. This CDR3 region has 11 residues. CDR3: CSASDAYEQYF. Written as DNA, the CDR3 is TGCAGTGCTAGCGATGCCTACGAGCAGTACTTC.